One sample yielded the 9 T cell receptor beta chains listed below, sequenced in a study of preoperative IRX-2 immunotherapy in early breast cancer. Here immunoSEQ multiplex PCR was the method, and the copy in TCRdb shows in-frame clones only, minus some. The table has about 62,000 clones, less than 95% seen once; the top ten hold under 2%. Treatment defined: preoperative locoregional IRX-2 cytokine immunotherapy. This sample was gathered from a patient treated with IRX-2 immunotherapy. Source of these receptors: a human donor with breast cancer.

The chain carries TRBV5-4 and TRBJ1-2, with no clear D. The CDR3 covers 16 residues. Trimming removed 0 bases from V and 8 bases from J, with 20 bases in between. Per the germline V gene, CDR1 is SGHNT and CDR2 is YYREEE (reference sequence). CDR3 in amino acids: CASSLGPSSEVLGYTF. In nucleotides, the CDR3 is TGTGCCAGCAGCTTGGGGCCGAGTTCCGAGGTCTTAGGCTACACCTTC.

In nucleotides, the CDR3 is TGTGCCAGCAGTTCGATACAGGGGGCAGGCAATCAGCCCCAGCATTTT. Its translation is CASSSIQGAGNQPQHF. The rearrangement uses TRBV6-5 and TRBJ1-5; TRBD1 matches 9 bases. V dropped 4 bases and J dropped 2; count of bases not matched to a gene: 6. Germline CDR1 reads MNHEY; CDR2 reads SVGAGI. This CDR3 has 16 residues.

This clone was picked up one time. This chain connects TRBV5-1 to TRBJ1-2, with 8 nucleotides matching TRBD1. The germline V gene encodes CDR1 SGHRS and CDR2 YFSETQ. Trimming cost V 1 base and J 2 bases; bases outside gene matches: 10. The CDR3 loop spans 17 amino acids. CDR3 bases: TGCGCCAGCAGCTTGAGTCTACAGGGGGGATTGAACTATGGCTACACCTTC. Its translation is CASSLSLQGGLNYGYTF.

CDR3 nucleotides: TGTGCCAGCAGGACTCTTGTTACAGGGGGCGAAAGCTATGGCTACACCTTC. This translates into CASRTLVTGGESYGYTF. The chain recombines TRBV28 with TRBJ1-2; 9 nucleotides match TRBD1. In germline, CDR1 is MDHEN, CDR2 SYDVKM. The V gene end was trimmed by 6 bases and the J gene end by 4 bases; junction bases not matched to a gene: 15. This CDR3 is 17 amino acids long.

The J gene is TRBJ2-2, the V gene TRBV18, with 7 bases aligning to TRBD2. Germline loops: CDR1 KGHSH, CDR2 LQKENI. The CDR3 consists of 16 residues. Trimming removed 2 bases from V and 2 bases from J; junction bases left unmatched: 5. CDR3 in amino acids: CASSPMRLANTGELFF. The CDR3 region has the DNA TGTGCCAGCTCACCAATGAGACTAGCTAACACCGGGGAGCTGTTTTTT. The whole variable domain, filled in from reference TRBV18 and TRBJ2-2, reads NAGVMQNPRHLVRRRGQEARLRCSPMKGHSHVYWYRQLPEEGLKFMVYLQKENIIDESGMPKERFSAEFPKEGPSILRIQQVVRGDSAAYFCASSPMRLANTGELFFGEGSRLTVL.

The chain carries TRBV5-1 and TRBJ2-7, with 8 bases that match TRBD2. This CDR3 region has 16 residues. Trimming removed 0 bases from V and 3 bases from J; junction bases left unmatched: 8. Germline CDR1 and CDR2: SGHRS and YFSETQ. CDR3 loop: CASSLGGRGVDYEQYF. CDR3 coding DNA: TGCGCCAGCAGCTTGGGAGGGCGGGGGGTCGACTACGAGCAGTACTTC.

V usage is TRBV11-3 and J usage is TRBJ1-3; no clear D. Germline assignment: CDR1 SGHNT and CDR2 YENEEA. The CDR3 covers 14 residues. V was trimmed by 1 base and J by 2 bases, leaving 6 bases between them. The CDR3: CASSLGGTGNTIYF. CDR3 nucleotide sequence: TGTGCCAGCAGCTTAGGCGGAACTGGAAACACCATATATTTT.

V is TRBV6-6 and J is TRBJ2-5; 8 bases map to TRBD2. After removal of 5 bases from V and 4 bases from J, the junction contained 9 bases not matched to a gene. Germline V gene sequence: CDR1 MNHNY, CDR2 SVGAGI (reference sequence). This CDR3 region has 15 residues. As DNA, the CDR3 is TGTGCCAGCAGTCACGGGGCGGGGGGCCGAGAGACCCAGTACTTC. Translation: CASSHGAGGRETQYF.

The genes are TRBV27 and TRBJ2-3; possible D gene TRBD1, 6 bases. V lost 6 bases, J lost 4 bases, and 11 bases lay in between. This CDR3 has 13 residues. CDR1 and CDR2 (germline): MNHEY, SMNVEV (reference sequence). This CDR3 reads CASREQGSDTQYF. CDR3 sequence (DNA): TGTGCCAGCAGAGAACAGGGTTCAGATACGCAGTATTTT.